Below are 27 T cell receptor beta chains sequenced from a single sample in a study of T cell repertoires in ileal Crohn's disease. Profiling relied on immunoSEQ multiplex PCR, and the TCRdb table lists in-frame clones only, not all of them. The top ten hold about 25% of the sample, which has over 9,500 clones, approximately 82% seen once. Sequenced input: ileal tissue. Every receptor here comes from an adult with Crohn's disease.

This clone has a single count. The V and J genes are TRBV4-3 and TRBJ1-2, with a possible D match to TRBD1 (5 bases). Germline V gene sequence: CDR1 LGHNA, CDR2 YSLEER. This CDR3 has 15 amino acids. Trimming took off 3 bases at V and 6 bases at J, with 17 bases between the two ends. Here the CDR3 reads CASSQTVGVANGYTF. The CDR3 nucleotides are TGCGCCAGCAGCCAGACAGTAGGGGTTGCGAATGGCTACACCTTC.

The chain links TRBV9 to TRBJ1-1, with 8 bases lining up with TRBD1. CDR3 length: 16 amino acids. Germline-derived CDR1 and CDR2 are SGDLS and YYNGEE. Trimming at V came to 3 bases and at J to 4 bases, leaving 11 bases not matched to a gene. Written as DNA, the CDR3 is TGTGCCAGCAGCGCAGGACAGGGAGGGTTCGGCACTGAAGCTTTCTTT. This codes for CASSAGQGGFGTEAFF.

This chain uses TRBV6-1 with TRBJ1-2; D gene unclear. Germline CDR1 MNHNS, CDR2 SASEGT. The CDR3 extends over 14 amino acids. The V end was cut by 8 bases, the J end by 4 bases, with 17 bases between. The CDR3 region is CASFELIDGYGYTF. DNA of the CDR3: TGTGCCAGCTTCGAACTAATAGACGGCTATGGCTACACCTTC.

Only a few counts were recorded for this clone. V is TRBV29-1 and J is TRBJ2-4, with D perhaps TRBD1 (6 bases). This CDR3 comprises 12 residues. Trimming removed 3 bases at V and 7 bases at J, with 10 bases between. The germline V gene has CDR1 SQVTM and CDR2 ANQGSEA. Here the CDR3 reads CSVDPGENIQYF. The CDR3 DNA is TGCAGCGTTGACCCAGGGGAGAACATTCAGTACTTC.

This rearrangement joins TRBV2 to TRBJ2-5; D gene uncertain. V was shortened by 11 bases and J by 1 base, with 11 bases between the two germline ends. The CDR3 sequence is 12 residues long. Germline V lookup: CDR1 SNHLY, CDR2 FYNNEI. The CDR3 is CAGCEAQETQYF. DNA of the CDR3: TGTGCCGGCTGCGAGGCCCAAGAGACCCAGTACTTC. Variable domain in full (rest from reference TRBV2 and TRBJ2-5): EPEVTQTPSHQVTQMGQEVILRCVPISNHLYFYWYRQILGQKVEFLVSFYNNEISEKSEIFDDQFSVERPDGSNFTLKIRSTKLEDSAMYFCAGCEAQETQYFGPGTRLLVL.

The chain couples TRBV5-1 to TRBJ1-1; D ambiguous. This CDR3 region has 13 residues. Germline V gene sequence: CDR1 SGHRS, CDR2 YFSETQ. Trimming shortened V by 2 bases and J by 0 bases, and 5 bases separated the two germline ends. The CDR3, as DNA: TGCGCCAGCAGCTTACACATGAACACTGAAGCTTTCTTT. Its protein product is CASSLHMNTEAFF.

The gene calls are TRBV28 and TRBJ2-6; D gene uncertain. This CDR3 is built from 15 residues. From germline, CDR1 is MDHEN and CDR2 SYDVKM. The germline V and J ends were trimmed by 6 bases and 0 bases, with 9 bases remaining between them. CDR3 region: CASSLGNSGANVLTF. Written as DNA, the CDR3 is TGTGCCAGCAGCCTAGGTAACTCTGGGGCCAACGTCCTGACTTTC.

This chain connects TRBV30 to TRBJ1-1, with 9 positions matching TRBD1. CDR3 length equals 13 residues. Germline CDR1 and CDR2: GTSNPN and SVGIG (reference sequence). J gave up 4 bases and V 4 bases, and 4 bases lay outside the gene matches. CDR3 loop: CAWTGTGFTEAFF. CDR3 DNA sequence: TGTGCCTGGACGGGGACAGGGTTCACTGAAGCTTTCTTT. Full variable domain (rest looked up from reference TRBV30 and TRBJ1-1): SQTIHQWPATLVQPVGSPLSLECTVEGTSNPNLYWYRQAAGRGLQLLFYSVGIGQISSEVPQNLSASRPQDRQFILSSKKLLLSDSGFYLCAWTGTGFTEAFFGQGTRLTVV.

CDR3 sequence reads: CASSPRTGQRTEAFF. The CDR3 DNA sequence: TGTGCCAGCAGCCCCCGGACAGGTCAGCGAACTGAAGCTTTCTTT. V is TRBV9 and J is TRBJ1-1; TRBD1 agrees at 7 bases. CDR1 and CDR2 (germline): SGDLS, YYNGEE. This CDR3 has 15 residues. The ends lost 4 bases at V and 5 bases at J; junction bases unmatched: 11.

This clone occurred once. The genes are TRBV27 and TRBJ2-1, with TRBD1 matching 7 bases. With V trimmed by 5 bases and J by 4 bases, 11 bases remained unmatched. The CDR3 loop spans 16 amino acids. The germline V gene has CDR1 MNHEY and CDR2 SMNVEV (reference sequence). CDR3 loop: CASSVLRDSRYNEQFF. CDR3 sequence (DNA): TGTGCCAGCAGTGTACTCCGGGACAGCAGATACAATGAGCAGTTCTTC.

The genes are TRBV28 and TRBJ1-2; weak D call: TRBD1 (5 bases). Germline CDR1 is MDHEN and CDR2 is SYDVKM. V was cut by 5 bases and J by 6 bases, with 16 bases left in between. The CDR3 is 14 amino acids. The CDR3 region is CASSNLRRGDGYTF. The CDR3 DNA follows: TGTGCCAGCAGTAACCTTAGGAGGGGAGATGGCTACACCTTC.

This sequence joins TRBV7-2 and TRBJ2-5, with D tentatively TRBD1 (5 bases). Per the germline V gene, CDR1 is SGHTA and CDR2 is FQGNSA. Trimming took off 1 base at V and 3 bases at J, with 21 bases between the two ends. The CDR3 totals 18 residues. The CDR3 spells CASSLDGKGFTVKETQYF. The CDR3, as DNA: TGTGCCAGCAGCTTAGATGGGAAGGGGTTTACGGTGAAAGAGACCCAGTACTTC.

This clone showed up just once. The V call is TRBV5-1, the J call TRBJ1-1, with D perhaps matching TRBD1 (5 bases). Deletions cut 3 bases from V and 4 bases from J, with 19 bases between. Germline assignment: CDR1 SGHRS and CDR2 YFSETQ. The CDR3 has 16 residues. The CDR3, as DNA: TGCGCCAGCAGCTCAAGAGGCGGGGGAGGAAGCACTGAAGCTTTCTTT. Amino acid sequence: CASSSRGGGGSTEAFF. The full variable domain, rest sourced from reference TRBV5-1 and TRBJ1-1, is KAGVTQTPRYLIKTRGQQVTLSCSPISGHRSVSWYQQTPGQGLQFLFEYFSETQRNKGNFPGRFSGRQFSNSRSEMNVSTLELGDSALYLCASSSRGGGGSTEAFFGQGTRLTVV.

This sequence joins TRBV7-8 and TRBJ2-5, with TRBD2 matching over 9 bases. Germline V CDR1 and CDR2: SGHVS, FQNEAQ. CDR3 length: 16 amino acids. The V and J ends lost 3 bases and 2 bases, in that order; junction bases with no gene match: 7. The CDR3 here is CASSFGASGAQETQYF. For the CDR3, the DNA is TGTGCCAGCAGCTTTGGGGCTAGCGGGGCGCAAGAGACCCAGTACTTC.

This clone was seen just once. The V call is TRBV30, the J call TRBJ2-6; 10 bases match TRBD1. Losses at the gene ends were 5 bases for V and 9 bases for J; bases not matched to a gene: 7. This CDR3 has 14 residues. Per germline, CDR1 GTSNPN and CDR2 SVGIG (reference sequence). CDR3 region: CAWDGGDRGNVLTF. The CDR3 bases are TGTGCCTGGGACGGAGGGGACAGGGGCAACGTCCTGACTTTC.

CDR3 nucleotide sequence: TGTGCCAGCAGGGCCTCCTATAATTCACCCCTCCACTTT. Protein sequence: CASRASYNSPLHF. The chain carries TRBV27 and TRBJ1-6; D is unresolved. Germline assignment: CDR1 MNHEY and CDR2 SMNVEV (reference sequence). The CDR3 length is 13 residues. Trimming cost V 6 bases and J 0 bases, with 3 bases left between them.

The rearrangement uses TRBV5-1 and TRBJ2-7, with 8 bases lining up with TRBD2. The CDR3 sequence is 15 residues long. With V trimmed by 1 base and J by 3 bases, 6 bases remained unmatched. Germline CDR1 and CDR2: SGHRS and YFSETQ. The CDR3 DNA is TGCGCCAGCAGCTTGATAGGAGCGGGAGACTACGAGCAGTACTTC. It encodes CASSLIGAGDYEQYF.

This chain links TRBV7-2 with TRBJ2-2; possible D gene TRBD1, 5 bases. The germline V gene has CDR1 SGHTA and CDR2 FQGNSA. The CDR3 spans 13 residues. Trimming left V 1 base short and J 9 bases short, with 9 bases between. CDR3 residues: CASSLDRSWELFF. CDR3 in DNA: TGTGCCAGCAGCTTAGACAGGTCCTGGGAGCTGTTTTTT.

The rearrangement links TRBV6-6 to TRBJ2-5; 11 bases match TRBD2. Judging by the DNA end, TRBJ2-7 fits better; the J call may be wrong. CDR1 and CDR2 (germline): MNHNY, SVGAGI (reference sequence). CDR3 length equals 12 residues. The DNA of the CDR3 is TGTGCCAGCAGACTAGCGGGAGACGAGCAGTACTTC. Its translation is CASRLAGDEQYF.

This chain's CDR3 is CASSLGQGGGYTF. CDR3 in DNA: TGCGCCAGCAGCCTGGGACAGGGAGGTGGCTACACCTTC. This chain connects TRBV5-1 to TRBJ1-2; 9 positions match TRBD1. This CDR3 has 13 amino acids. V lost 4 bases to trimming and J lost 7 bases; unmatched junction nucleotides: 5. The V gene's germline CDR1 is SGHRS and CDR2 YFSETQ.

The chain combines TRBV11-2 with TRBJ1-2; 8 positions agree with TRBD1. Per the germline V gene, CDR1 is SGHAT and CDR2 is FQNNGV. The V segment lost 5 bases and the J segment 8 bases; nucleotides outside the gene matches: 7. The CDR3 loop spans 13 amino acids. The CDR3 bases are TGTGCCAGCAGCCCCCAGGGGGCAGCGGGCTACACCTTC. Its translation is CASSPQGAAGYTF.

The chain couples TRBV30 to TRBJ2-2; D may be TRBD2 (6 bases). There are 15 residues in the CDR3. Germline V gives CDR1 GTSNPN, CDR2 SVGIG (reference sequence). V lost 4 bases and J lost 2, with 14 bases in between. The CDR3 DNA sequence: TGTGCCTGGATCCTGGAGGGCACTAACACCGGGGAGCTGTTTTTT. This encodes CAWILEGTNTGELFF.

This clone was detected only a few times. Additional DNA sequences in this sample encode the identical CDR3. V usage is TRBV30 and J usage is TRBJ1-1; TRBD1 agrees at 9 bases. CDR3 length equals 11 residues. Germline CDR1 GTSNPN, CDR2 SVGIG (reference sequence). This CDR3 reads CAWDRDTEAFF. The CDR3 DNA follows: TGTGCTTGGGACAGGGACACTGAAGCTTTCTTT. Full variable domain (missing parts from reference TRBV30 and TRBJ1-1): SQTIHQWPATLVQPVGSPLSLECTVEGTSNPNLYWYRQAAGRGLQLLFYSVGIGQISSEVPQNLSASRPQDRQFILSSKKLLLSDSGFYLCAWDRDTEAFFGQGTRLTVV.

This clone was observed a handful of times. The chain combines TRBV2 with TRBJ1-2; D may be TRBD1 (6 bases). The CDR3 is made up of 14 amino acids. V was clipped by 8 bases and J by 2 bases, with 15 bases between them. CDR1 and CDR2 from the germline V gene are SNHLY and FYNNEI. The CDR3 is CASGDTYGNYGYTF. The CDR3 DNA sequence: TGTGCCAGCGGGGACACCTACGGGAACTATGGCTACACCTTC.

This clone appeared a single time. V usage is TRBV9 and J usage is TRBJ1-1, with 9 bases that match TRBD1. V lost 3 bases to trimming and J lost 11 bases; unmatched junction nucleotides: 2. CDR1 and CDR2 from the germline V gene are SGDLS and YYNGEE. This CDR3 is built from 11 residues. CDR3 in DNA: TGTGCCAGCAGCGGGACAGGGGTGGCTTTCTTT. Protein product: CASSGTGVAFF.

This CDR3 reads CASSPTDPVREQFF. CDR3 DNA: TGTGCCAGCAGCCCAACCGACCCCGTCAGGGAGCAGTTCTTC. The genes are TRBV7-2 and TRBJ2-1, with no clear D. CDR3 size: 14 residues. Trimming took 5 bases from V and 10 from J, leaving 18 bases between them. The germline V gene has CDR1 SGHTA and CDR2 FQGNSA. Filled out from reference TRBV7-2 and TRBJ2-1, the complete variable domain reads GAGVSQSPSNKVTEKGKDVELRCDPISGHTALYWYRQSLGQGLEFLIYFQGNSAPDKSGLPSDRFSAERTGGSVSTLTIQRTQQEDSAVYLCASSPTDPVREQFFGPGTRLTVL.

The CDR3 protein is CASSIIFENSPLHF. CDR3 DNA: TGTGCCAGTAGTATAATCTTTGAGAATTCACCCCTCCACTTT. The chain joins TRBV19 to TRBJ1-6; D gene unclear. The CDR3 consists of 14 residues. The germline V gene has CDR1 LNHDA and CDR2 SQIVND (reference sequence). V was clipped by 2 bases and J by 7 bases, with 9 bases between them. Combining the CDR3 with reference TRBV19 and TRBJ1-6 gives the whole variable domain DGGITQSPKYLFRKEGQNVTLSCEQNLNHDAMYWYRQDPGQGLRLIYYSQIVNDFQKGDIAEGYSVSREKKESFPLTVTSAQKNPTAFYLCASSIIFENSPLHFGNGTRLTVT.